The rows below give T cell receptor beta chains drawn from one sample of a study of T cell repertoires in cytomegalovirus infection. TCRdb recomputed calls from the reads with MiXCR, one row per CDR3 protein. Of a few hundred thousand distinct CDR3 sequences listed, about 17% are singletons. Sequenced material: CD8+ T cells from PBMCs. These receptors all stem from a human donor in good health (CMV status not recorded). Some clones in this sample may be carry-over from other donors' samples. Each CDR3 is given with its conserved first and last residue. A D gene is named only where the DNA matches it firmly. Where a row states a size, it is once, few, many or the class of an expanded clone; other rows omit it.

V,D,size,J,CDR3,DNA
TRBV6-1,.,few,TRBJ2-7,CATQKSGLSYEQYF,TGTGCCACTCAAAAAAGTGGGCTCTCCTACGAGCAGTACTTC
TRBV7-3,TRBD2,many,TRBJ2-3,CASSPLAGGPGNTQYF,TGTGCCAGCAGCCCCTTAGCGGGGGGGCCGGGAAATACGCAGTATTTT
TRBV20-1,.,few,TRBJ2-7,CSARGPKSADSYEQYF,TGCAGTGCTAGAGGACCAAAATCAGCGGATTCCTACGAGCAGTACTTC
TRBV7-9,TRBD1,.,TRBJ2-5,CASSLRTGGKETQYF,TGTGCCAGCAGCTTGCGGACAGGGGGAAAAGAGACCCAGTACTTC
TRBV4-1,TRBD1,many,TRBJ2-6,CASSQDDRVAGANVLTF,TGCGCCAGCAGCCAAGACGACAGGGTAGCTGGGGCCAACGTCCTGACTTTC
TRBV20-1,.,.,TRBJ2-1,CSARDKEGLSYNEQFF,TGCAGTGCTAGAGATAAAGAAGGTCTCTCCTACAATGAGCAGTTCTTC
TRBV6-2/TRBV6-3,TRBD2,.,TRBJ2-1,CASSYLGTSGGNYNEQFF,TGTGCCAGCAGTTACCTAGGGACTAGCGGGGGAAACTACAATGAGCAGTTCTTC
TRBV11-2,.,.,TRBJ2-1,CASSLPGTLNEQFF,TGTGCCAGCAGCTTACCCGGGACTCTAAATGAGCAGTTCTTC
TRBV7-9,.,.,TRBJ2-7,CASSPPRDSDPYEQYF,TGTGCCAGCAGCCCACCGAGGGACTCCGACCCCTACGAGCAGTACTTC
TRBV6-2/TRBV6-3,TRBD1,.,TRBJ1-2,CASSSYRGDNYGYTF,TGTGCCAGCAGTTCGTACAGGGGCGACAACTATGGCTACACCTTC
TRBV29-1,TRBD1,.,TRBJ2-7,CSVPGQGEYEQYF,TGCAGCGTGCCGGGACAGGGGGAATACGAGCAGTACTTC
TRBV7-8,.,many,TRBJ2-7,CASSPRVTGSYEQYF,TGTGCCAGCAGTCCTAGGGTCACTGGATCCTACGAGCAGTACTTC
TRBV7-8,TRBD1,many,TRBJ2-1,CASSFPARDRGYNEQFF,TGTGCCAGCAGCTTCCCCGCCCGGGACAGGGGCTACAATGAGCAGTTCTTC
TRBV28,TRBD2,many,TRBJ2-5,CASSSERGVETQYF,TGTGCCAGCAGTTCGGAGCGGGGGGTAGAGACCCAGTACTTC
TRBV5-5,.,few,TRBJ2-7,CASSLSRVSHEQYF,TGTGCCAGCAGCTTGTCCAGGGTATCCCACGAGCAGTACTTC
TRBV7-2,.,many,TRBJ2-7,CASSQTGGPEEQYF,TGTGCCAGCAGCCAGACCGGCGGCCCGGAAGAGCAGTACTTC
TRBV7-2,.,many,TRBJ2-3,CASSLGLRTDTQYF,TGTGCCAGCAGCTTAGGCCTTCGCACAGATACGCAGTATTTT
TRBV7-2,TRBD2,many,TRBJ2-3,CASSLDLTSGSTDTQYF,TGTGCCAGCAGCTTAGACCTGACTAGCGGGAGCACAGATACGCAGTATTTT
TRBV5-4,TRBD1,.,TRBJ2-7,CASSGPNRDRVVYEQYF,TGTGCCAGCAGCGGACCCAACCGGGACAGGGTCGTCTACGAGCAGTACTTC
TRBV19,.,many,TRBJ1-1,CASRMGSNTEAFF,TGTGCCAGTAGAATGGGTTCGAACACTGAAGCTTTCTTT
TRBV20-1,TRBD2,few,TRBJ2-1,CSATDSGLAGGIDEQFF,TGCAGTGCTACCGATTCCGGACTAGCGGGGGGTATAGATGAGCAGTTCTTC
TRBV7-2,.,many,TRBJ2-7,CASSSRDGPYEQYF,TGTGCCAGCAGCTCGAGGGACGGGCCCTACGAGCAGTACTTC
TRBV19,.,many,TRBJ1-1,CASLRGQNTEAFF,TGTGCCAGTCTCCGAGGGCAGAACACTGAAGCTTTCTTT
TRBV29-1,.,.,TRBJ2-1,CSVEDLEGSAYNEQFF,TGCAGCGTTGAAGATTTGGAGGGGTCAGCCTACAATGAGCAGTTCTTC